The rows below give T cell receptor beta chains drawn from one sample of a study of beta chain features in type 1 diabetes. Method: immunoSEQ multiplex PCR; TCRdb's copy keeps in-frame clones and lacks some. The table shows about 99,000 clones, with 25% to 35% occurring only once. Sequencing was carried out using central memory CD4+ T cells from blood. These receptors were obtained from a woman aged 18-29 years with type 1 diabetes. CDR3s include the opening cysteine and the closing phenylalanine or tryptophan. A D gene is named only where the DNA matches it firmly. Only part of the rows carry a size: once, few, many, or a class if the clone is expanded.

clone_size j_call d_call v_call cdr3_nt cdr3_aa
. TRBJ2-7 TRBD1 TRBV18 TGTGCCAGCTCACCACAGGGACAGGGCAAAGAGCAGTACTTC CASSPQGQGKEQYF
few TRBJ2-7 . TRBV29-1 TGCAGCGTAACGAAGGAAGGACAGTCCTACGAGCAGTACTTC CSVTKEGQSYEQYF
. TRBJ1-6 . TRBV29-1 TGCAGCGTGGCACAGGGTGGTAATTCACCCCTCCACTTT CSVAQGGNSPLHF
few TRBJ2-1 . TRBV29-1 TGCAGCGTTGAAGACAGGTGGAATGAGCAGTTCTTC CSVEDRWNEQFF
few TRBJ2-6 TRBD2 TRBV5-1 TGCGCCAGCAGCTTGGGGGGACTAGCGGGATCGGCTGGGGCCAACGTCCTGACTTTC CASSLGGLAGSAGANVLTF
. TRBJ1-2 TRBD1 TRBV28 TGTGCCAGCAGTTTGGGGACAGCCCCCTATGGCTACACCTTC CASSLGTAPYGYTF
few TRBJ2-2 TRBD2 TRBV11-3 TGTGCCAGCAGCAAGACTAGCGGGACTACTGCGAACACCGGGGAGCTGTTTTTT CASSKTSGTTANTGELFF
. TRBJ1-3 . TRBV18 TGTGCCAGCTCGCCTACAGGGTCTGGCGGAAACACCATATATTTT CASSPTGSGGNTIYF
. TRBJ2-7 TRBD2 TRBV7-2 TGTGCCAGCAGCTCACGGACTAGCGGGAGCTCCTACGAGCAGTACTTC CASSSRTSGSSYEQYF
. TRBJ1-2 . TRBV30 TGTGCCTCCCCTGGGGACTTAACCTATGGCTACACCTTC CASPGDLTYGYTF
few TRBJ1-1 . TRBV28 TGTGCCAGCAGTTTAGACGTCCCAAGGGGCTACACTGAAGCTTTCTTT CASSLDVPRGYTEAFF
. TRBJ1-5 TRBD1 TRBV29-1 TGCAGCTCTTGTCCGGGACAGGCCAACAATCAGCCCCAGCATTTT CSSCPGQANNQPQHF
few TRBJ2-3 . TRBV30 TGTGCCTGGAGTTGGGAGGAAACAGATACGCAGTATTTT CAWSWEETDTQYF
few TRBJ2-2 . TRBV7-9 TGTGCCAGCAGCTCGGACAGATACACCGGGGAGCTGTTTTTT CASSSDRYTGELFF
. TRBJ2-1 TRBD2 TRBV5-6 TGTGCCAGCAGCTTGTATGGTGGTAGCGGGTTAAATGAGCAGTTCTTC CASSLYGGSGLNEQFF
few TRBJ2-7 . TRBV7-9 TGTGCCAGCAGCTTCCGGTCCGGGAACCATTACGAGCAGTACTTC CASSFRSGNHYEQYF
. TRBJ2-1 TRBD2 TRBV6-1 TGTGCCAGCCTACTTTGGACTAGCTCCTACAATGAGCAGTTCTTC CASLLWTSSYNEQFF
. TRBJ2-1 TRBD2 TRBV11-2 TGTGCCAGCAGCTTATTCACTAGCGGGTTCTCCTACAATGAGCAGTTCTTC CASSLFTSGFSYNEQFF
. TRBJ2-2 TRBD1 TRBV5-5 TGTGCCAGCAGACCGGGACAGGGAACCGGGGAGCTGTTTTTT CASRPGQGTGELFF
. TRBJ2-1 TRBD2 TRBV18 TGTGCCAGCTCTCCCCCGGTTCTAGCGGGAGTTGGGGAGCAGTTCTTC CASSPPVLAGVGEQFF
once TRBJ1-1 TRBD1 TRBV14 TGTGCCAGCAGCCGGGACAGGGGGATGGACACTGAAGCTTTCTTT CASSRDRGMDTEAFF
few TRBJ2-1 TRBD2 TRBV27 TGTGCCAGCAGTCTTCGACTAGCCTACTACAATGAGCAGTTCTTC CASSLRLAYYNEQFF
. TRBJ1-1 TRBD1 TRBV10-2 TGCGCCAGCGTCGACAGGGAGATGAACACTGAAGCTTTCTTT CASVDREMNTEAFF
few TRBJ2-2 . TRBV5-1 TGCGCCAGCAGCTTAGCAGGGCAAACCGGGGAGCTGTTTTTT CASSLAGQTGELFF
. TRBJ2-5 . TRBV18 TGTGCCAGCTCACCGACTCCCGGGGAGACCCAGTACTTC CASSPTPGETQYF
. TRBJ2-3 . TRBV9 TGTGCCAGCAGCGTAGTCTCTAGAGATACGCAGTATTTT CASSVVSRDTQYF
few TRBJ1-2 TRBD1 TRBV27 TGTGCCAGCAGTACCCAGGACAGGGCAAACTATGGCTACACCTTC CASSTQDRANYGYTF
many TRBJ2-6 . TRBV5-1 TGCGCCAGCAGCCCAACAGGGACTGGGGCCAACGTCCTGACTTTC CASSPTGTGANVLTF
. TRBJ2-5 TRBD2 TRBV5-1 TGCGCCAGCAGCTCCGGTAGCGGGATCCCATACCAAGAGACCCAGTACTTC CASSSGSGIPYQETQYF
few TRBJ2-1 . TRBV18 TGTGCCAGCTCACCAGCCAGGGTCGATGAGCAGTTCTTC CASSPARVDEQFF
many TRBJ2-3 TRBD1 TRBV2 TGTGCCAGCAGCGGGACAGGGTCCGAGTCAGATACGCAGTATTTT CASSGTGSESDTQYF
. TRBJ1-1 . TRBV13 TGTGCCAGCAGCTTCGACAGGAACACTGAAGCTTTCTTT CASSFDRNTEAFF
. TRBJ2-2 . TRBV4-3 TGCGCCAGCAGCCAAGGGACACCAGACACCGGGGAGCTGTTTTTT CASSQGTPDTGELFF
. TRBJ2-5 TRBD2 TRBV7-2 TGTGCCAGCAGCCTCCTGACTAGCGGGACAGAGACCCAGTACTTC CASSLLTSGTETQYF
few TRBJ1-4 . TRBV7-9 TGTGCCAGCAGCTTAGTCGGTGTGGGGCGAGCTAATGAAAAACTGTTTTTT CASSLVGVGRANEKLFF
. TRBJ2-2 TRBD2 TRBV9 TGTGCCAGCAGCAGACGAGCGGGAGACTACACCGGGGAGCTGTTTTTT CASSRRAGDYTGELFF
. TRBJ2-2 TRBD2 TRBV9 TGTGCCAGCAGCCCCCCGGGGGGAGAAGACACCGGGGAGCTGTTTTTT CASSPPGGEDTGELFF
few TRBJ1-2 . TRBV27 TGTGCCAGCAGTTCCTTCAACTATGGCTACACCTTC CASSSFNYGYTF
. TRBJ2-3 . TRBV7-3 TGTGCCAGCAGCCCTCAGCGGGTCACAGATACGCAGTATTTT CASSPQRVTDTQYF
. TRBJ1-2 TRBD1 TRBV5-4 TGTGCCAGCAGCCCTGGCGGCGACAGGGGGCATGGCTACACCTTC CASSPGGDRGHGYTF
. TRBJ2-5 TRBD2 TRBV6-1 TGTGCCAGCAGTGTAGAGACTAGCGGGGTTGGAGAGACCCAGTACTTC CASSVETSGVGETQYF
few TRBJ2-7 TRBD1 TRBV27 TGTGCCAGCAGTCCAACAGGGGTGTACGAGCAGTACTTC CASSPTGVYEQYF
once TRBJ2-5 . TRBV5-6 TGTGCCAGCAGCTTGCGGGCAGGGGTGGGTTTGGAGACCCAGTACTTC CASSLRAGVGLETQYF
. TRBJ1-1 TRBD1 TRBV5-1 TGCGCCAGCAGCCCGCCGGGACAGGGGACGGGAACTGAAGCTTTCTTT CASSPPGQGTGTEAFF
. TRBJ1-5 . TRBV18 TGTGCCAGCTCACCACAGGAGAATAGCAATCAGCCCCAGCATTTT CASSPQENSNQPQHF
. TRBJ2-7 . TRBV6-6 TGTGCCAGCAGTCCCGGGAGCTACGAGCAGTACTTC CASSPGSYEQYF
. TRBJ2-1 . TRBV28 TGTGCCAGCAGTTTTACACATGCGGGAGAGCAGTTCTTC CASSFTHAGEQFF
. TRBJ2-5 . TRBV5-1 TGCGCCAGCAGCCCGACAGAAATTCAAGAGACCCAGTACTTC CASSPTEIQETQYF
few TRBJ2-7 TRBD2 TRBV10-3 TGTGCCATCCGAAAGAGCGGGGGGCCCGAGGGCGAGCAGTACTTC CAIRKSGGPEGEQYF
. TRBJ2-7 TRBD1 TRBV6-1 TGTGCCAGCAGTTTAATGGGACAGGGTACCTACGAGCAGTACTTC CASSLMGQGTYEQYF
. TRBJ2-5 . TRBV15 TGTGCCACCAGCAGAGAAGGTGCGGGAAAAGAGACCCAGTACTTC CATSREGAGKETQYF